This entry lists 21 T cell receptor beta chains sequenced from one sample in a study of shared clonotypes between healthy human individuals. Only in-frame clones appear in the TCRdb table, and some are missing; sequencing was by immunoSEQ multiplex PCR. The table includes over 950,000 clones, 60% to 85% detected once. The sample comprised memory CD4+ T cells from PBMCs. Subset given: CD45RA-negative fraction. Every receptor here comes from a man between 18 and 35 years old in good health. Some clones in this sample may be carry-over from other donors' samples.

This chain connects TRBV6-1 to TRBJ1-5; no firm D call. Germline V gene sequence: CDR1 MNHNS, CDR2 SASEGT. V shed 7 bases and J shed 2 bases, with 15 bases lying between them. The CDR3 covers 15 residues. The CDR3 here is CASTDGGPGNQPQHF. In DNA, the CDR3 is TGTGCCAGCACCGATGGAGGGCCAGGCAATCAGCCCCAGCATTTT.

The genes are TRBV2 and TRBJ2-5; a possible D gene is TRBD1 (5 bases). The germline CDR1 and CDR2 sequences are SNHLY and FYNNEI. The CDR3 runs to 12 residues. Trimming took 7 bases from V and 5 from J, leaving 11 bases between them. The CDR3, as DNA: TGTGCCAGCAAGGGGCCGGGCGAGACCCAGTACTTC. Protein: CASKGPGETQYF.

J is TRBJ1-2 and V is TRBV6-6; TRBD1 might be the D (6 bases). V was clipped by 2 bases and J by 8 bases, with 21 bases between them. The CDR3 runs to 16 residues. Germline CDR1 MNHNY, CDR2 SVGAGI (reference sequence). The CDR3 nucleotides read TGTGCCAGCAGTTACCGGGGGACATCGAAGGGTGTGGGCTACACCTTC. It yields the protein CASSYRGTSKGVGYTF.

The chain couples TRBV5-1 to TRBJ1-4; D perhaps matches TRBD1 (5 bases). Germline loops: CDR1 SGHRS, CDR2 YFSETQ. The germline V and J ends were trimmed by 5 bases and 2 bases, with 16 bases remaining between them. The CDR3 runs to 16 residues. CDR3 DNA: TGCGCCAGCAGACGAGGTGGAGGGACGACTAATGAAAAACTGTTTTTT. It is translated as CASRRGGGTTNEKLFF.

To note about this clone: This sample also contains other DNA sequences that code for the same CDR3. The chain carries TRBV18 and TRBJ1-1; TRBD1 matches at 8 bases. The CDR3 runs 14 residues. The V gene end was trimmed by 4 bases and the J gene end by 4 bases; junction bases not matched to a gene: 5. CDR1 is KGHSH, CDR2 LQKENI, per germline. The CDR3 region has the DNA TGTGCCAGCTCACAAGGACAGGGCGGCACTGAAGCTTTCTTT. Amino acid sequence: CASSQGQGGTEAFF.

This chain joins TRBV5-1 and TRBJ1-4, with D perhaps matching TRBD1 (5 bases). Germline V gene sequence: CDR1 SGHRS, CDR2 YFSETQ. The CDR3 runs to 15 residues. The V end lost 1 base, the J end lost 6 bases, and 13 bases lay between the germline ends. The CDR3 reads CASSLFGGGDEKLFF. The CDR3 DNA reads TGCGCCAGCAGCTTGTTCGGGGGTGGAGATGAAAAACTGTTTTTT. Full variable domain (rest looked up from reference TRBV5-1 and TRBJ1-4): KAGVTQTPRYLIKTRGQQVTLSCSPISGHRSVSWYQQTPGQGLQFLFEYFSETQRNKGNFPGRFSGRQFSNSRSEMNVSTLELGDSALYLCASSLFGGGDEKLFFGSGTQLSVL.

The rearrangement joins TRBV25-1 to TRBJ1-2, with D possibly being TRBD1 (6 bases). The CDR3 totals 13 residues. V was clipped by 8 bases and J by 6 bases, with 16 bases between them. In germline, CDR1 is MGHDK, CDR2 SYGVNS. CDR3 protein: CASGGGPADGYTF. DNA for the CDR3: TGTGCCAGCGGGGGCGGTCCAGCGGATGGCTACACCTTC.

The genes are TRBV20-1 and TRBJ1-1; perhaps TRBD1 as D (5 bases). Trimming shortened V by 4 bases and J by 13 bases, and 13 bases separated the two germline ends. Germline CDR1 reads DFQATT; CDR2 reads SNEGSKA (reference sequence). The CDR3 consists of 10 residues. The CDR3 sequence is CSATRGVDFF. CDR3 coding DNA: TGCAGTGCTACGCGGGGGGTGGATTTCTTT.

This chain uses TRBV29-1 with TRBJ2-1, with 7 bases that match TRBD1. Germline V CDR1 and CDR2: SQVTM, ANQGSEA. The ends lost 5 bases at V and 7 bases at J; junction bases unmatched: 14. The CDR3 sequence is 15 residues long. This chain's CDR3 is CSVREKGATSNEQFF. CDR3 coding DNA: TGCAGCGTTCGGGAAAAGGGGGCCACATCGAATGAGCAGTTCTTC.

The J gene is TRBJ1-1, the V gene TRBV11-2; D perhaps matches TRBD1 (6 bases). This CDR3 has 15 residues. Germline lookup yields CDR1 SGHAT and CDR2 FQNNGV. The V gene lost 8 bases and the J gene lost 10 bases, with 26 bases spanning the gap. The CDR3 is CASGTTEQGLGIAFF. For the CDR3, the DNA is TGTGCCAGCGGAACGACCGAACAGGGACTCGGAATAGCTTTCTTT.

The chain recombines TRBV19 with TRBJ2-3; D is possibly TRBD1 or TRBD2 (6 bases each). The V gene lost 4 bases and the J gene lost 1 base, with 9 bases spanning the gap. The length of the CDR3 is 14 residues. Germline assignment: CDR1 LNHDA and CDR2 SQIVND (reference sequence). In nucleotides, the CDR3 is TGTGCCAGTAGTAGTAGGGGGGGCACAGATACGCAGTATTTT. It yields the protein CASSSRGGTDTQYF.

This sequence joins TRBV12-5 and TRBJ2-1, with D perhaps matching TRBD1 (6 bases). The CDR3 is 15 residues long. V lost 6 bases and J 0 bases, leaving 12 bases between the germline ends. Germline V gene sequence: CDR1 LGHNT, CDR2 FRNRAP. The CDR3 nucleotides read TGTGCTAGTGGCCCAGACAGGAGCTCCTACAATGAGCAGTTCTTC. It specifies CASGPDRSSYNEQFF.

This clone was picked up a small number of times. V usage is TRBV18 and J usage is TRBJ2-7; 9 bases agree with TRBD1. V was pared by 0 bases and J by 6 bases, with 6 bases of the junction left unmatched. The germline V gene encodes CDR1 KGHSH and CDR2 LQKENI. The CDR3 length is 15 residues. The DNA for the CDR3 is TGTGCCAGCTCACCACCCTCGGGACAGGGAAGCGAGCAGTACTTC. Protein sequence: CASSPPSGQGSEQYF.

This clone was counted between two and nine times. The CDR3 DNA sequence: TGTGCCAGCAGCGCCCGCGGACAGGGCGAGAGCAATGAGCAGTTCTTC. It codes for CASSARGQGESNEQFF. The chain couples TRBV9 to TRBJ2-1; 8 bases are shared with TRBD1. Germline CDR1 and CDR2: SGDLS and YYNGEE. CDR3 length equals 16 residues. After removal of 3 bases from V and 6 bases from J, the junction contained 11 bases not matched to a gene. Full variable domain (remainder filled in from reference TRBV9 and TRBJ2-1): DSGVTQTPKHLITATGQRVTLRCSPRSGDLSVYWYQQSLDQGLQFLIQYYNGEERAKGNILERFSAQQFPDLHSELNLSSLELGDSALYFCASSARGQGESNEQFFGPGTRLTVL.

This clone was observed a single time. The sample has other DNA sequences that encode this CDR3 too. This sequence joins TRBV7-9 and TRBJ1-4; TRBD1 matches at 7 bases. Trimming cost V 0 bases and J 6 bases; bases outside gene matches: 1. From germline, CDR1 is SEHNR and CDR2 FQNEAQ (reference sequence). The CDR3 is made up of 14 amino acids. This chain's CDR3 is CASSLAGGDEKLFF. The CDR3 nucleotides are TGTGCCAGCAGCTTAGCAGGGGGCGATGAAAAACTGTTTTTT.

CDR3 bases: TGTGCCAGCAGCAGAACCGGCGGACTCTCTGGGGCCAACGTCCTGACTTTC. It is translated as CASSRTGGLSGANVLTF. The chain is built from TRBV21-1 and TRBJ2-6; no check of the table's D call, TRBD2, against the DNA was made. TRBV21-1 represents a pseudogene. The CDR3 consists of 17 residues.

In DNA, the CDR3 is TGTGCCAGCAGCTTCTTTACCGGGGAGCTGTTTTTT. It yields the protein CASSFFTGELFF. This chain connects TRBV7-2 to TRBJ2-2; no reliable D call. V gave up 3 bases and J gave up 5 bases, with 4 bases separating them. The CDR3 contains 12 residues. Germline V lookup: CDR1 SGHTA, CDR2 FQGNSA. The full variable domain, with the rest looked up from reference TRBV7-2 and TRBJ2-2, is GAGVSQSPSNKVTEKGKDVELRCDPISGHTALYWYRQSLGQGLEFLIYFQGNSAPDKSGLPSDRFSAERTGGSVSTLTIQRTQQEDSAVYLCASSFFTGELFFGEGSRLTVL.

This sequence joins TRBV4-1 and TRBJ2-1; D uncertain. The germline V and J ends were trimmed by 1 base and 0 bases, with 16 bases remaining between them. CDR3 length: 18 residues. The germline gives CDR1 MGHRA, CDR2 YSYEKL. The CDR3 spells CASSQVDMGLSSYNEQFF. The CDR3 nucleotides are TGCGCCAGCAGCCAAGTCGATATGGGCCTTAGCTCCTACAATGAGCAGTTCTTC.

Here the CDR3 reads CASSLTDGRVGSYEQYF. The CDR3 DNA is TGTGCCAGCAGCTTAACGGACGGGCGTGTGGGGTCCTACGAGCAGTACTTC. V and J are TRBV7-8 and TRBJ2-7; D not certain. Trimming removed 2 bases from V and 1 base from J, with 18 bases in between. The CDR3 is 17 residues long. Germline-derived CDR1 and CDR2 are SGHVS and FQNEAQ.

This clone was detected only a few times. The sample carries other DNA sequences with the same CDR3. CDR3 DNA sequence: TGTGCCAGCAGCTTAGTGGGATATGGCTACACCTTC. Translating gives CASSLVGYGYTF. The gene calls are TRBV7-2 and TRBJ1-2; D gene unclear. The V gene's germline CDR1 is SGHTA and CDR2 FQGNSA. Trimming left V 1 base short and J 5 bases short, with 5 bases between. CDR3 length equals 12 residues.

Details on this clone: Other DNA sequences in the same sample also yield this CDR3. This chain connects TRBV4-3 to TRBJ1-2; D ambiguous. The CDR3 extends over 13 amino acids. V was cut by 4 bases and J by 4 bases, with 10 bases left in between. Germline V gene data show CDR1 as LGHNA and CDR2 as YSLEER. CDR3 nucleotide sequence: TGCGCCAGCAGCCCCCGGGGTTCCTATGGCTACACCTTC. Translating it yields CASSPRGSYGYTF.